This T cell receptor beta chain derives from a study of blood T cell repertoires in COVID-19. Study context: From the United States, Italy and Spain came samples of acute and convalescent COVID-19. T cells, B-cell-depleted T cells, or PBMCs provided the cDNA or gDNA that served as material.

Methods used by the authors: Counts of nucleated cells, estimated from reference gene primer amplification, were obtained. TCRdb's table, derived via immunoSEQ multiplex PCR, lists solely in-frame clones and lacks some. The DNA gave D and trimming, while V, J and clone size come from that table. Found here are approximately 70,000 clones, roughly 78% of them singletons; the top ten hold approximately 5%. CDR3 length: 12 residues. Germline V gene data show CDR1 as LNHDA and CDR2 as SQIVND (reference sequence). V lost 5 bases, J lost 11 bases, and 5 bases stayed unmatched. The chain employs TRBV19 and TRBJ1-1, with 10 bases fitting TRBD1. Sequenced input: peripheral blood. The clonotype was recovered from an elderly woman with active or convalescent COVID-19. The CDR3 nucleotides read TGTGCCAGTAGTGACAGGGGGCTAGGGGCTTTCTTT. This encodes CASSDRGLGAFF.